These 10 T cell receptor beta chains were sequenced from one sample in a study of cytomegalovirus exposure and HLA in healthy donors (dated by TCRdb to the late 2010s). The library was produced with the immunoSEQ multiplex PCR assay. A mixture of 60 forward primers for TCR Vbeta segments and 13 reverse primers for TCR Jbeta segments was used in the multiplex PCR. TCRdb holds this immuneACCESS table with in-frame rearrangements only. Some clones are missing; in checked studies, unresolved V genes explain under half, and the rest has no known cause. Counted in this sample were 90,000 or so clones; 65% to 90% of them appeared once. Of the sample, about 3.7% is held by the ten largest clones. Sequenced sample: PBMCs. These receptor sequences come from a man aged 30 to 39 in good health and CMV-seropositive.

The J gene is TRBJ2-7, the V gene TRBV18, with 8 bases lining up with TRBD1. The CDR3 length is 16 residues. Looked up from germline, CDR1 is KGHSH and CDR2 is LQKENI. V lost 0 bases to trimming and J lost 3 bases; unmatched junction nucleotides: 7. The CDR3 coding sequence is TGTGCCAGCTCACCACCGTTTCAGGGGGCTGGCTACGAGCAGTACTTC. Protein product: CASSPPFQGAGYEQYF.

V is TRBV29-1 and J is TRBJ1-2, with 7 bases identical to TRBD1. V dropped 7 bases and J dropped 1; count of bases not matched to a gene: 9. Per germline, CDR1 SQVTM and CDR2 ANQGSEA. The CDR3 contains 14 residues. CDR3 DNA sequence: TGCAGCGGCGAGGGACAGTCGAGTAACTATGGCTACACCTTC. Residues: CSGEGQSSNYGYTF.

This clone was seen just once. The chain recombines TRBV5-1 with TRBJ2-3, with D hard to call. V was pared by 0 bases and J by 6 bases, with 5 bases between. CDR1 and CDR2 (germline): SGHRS, YFSETQ. CDR3 size: 12 residues. The CDR3 is CASSLAADTQYF. CDR3 bases: TGCGCCAGCAGCTTGGCCGCGGATACGCAGTATTTT.

The rearrangement joins TRBV2 to TRBJ2-1; 9 nucleotides line up with TRBD2. This CDR3 spans 16 amino acids. The J segment lost 3 bases and the V segment lost 5 bases, leaving 8 bases of the junction unmatched. Germline CDR1 is SNHLY and CDR2 is FYNNEI. CDR3 sequence: CASSKTSGGLYNEQFF. The DNA for the CDR3 is TGTGCCAGCAGTAAGACTAGCGGAGGCCTCTACAATGAGCAGTTCTTC.

This clone occurred a few times. The chain combines TRBV5-6 with TRBJ1-4; D might be TRBD1 (5 bases). V lost 2 bases and J lost 5, with 22 bases in between. This CDR3 has 18 amino acids. Germline V lookup: CDR1 SGHDT, CDR2 YYEEEE. DNA for the CDR3: TGTGCCAGCAGCTTTGGCTGGGGGGGATCCCCCGTCAATGAAAAACTGTTTTTT. It yields the protein CASSFGWGGSPVNEKLFF.

This chain links TRBV11-3 with TRBJ2-6; 7 bases line up with TRBD1. V trimming: 0 bases; J trimming: 3 bases; junction bases outside the gene matches: 8. Looked up from germline, CDR1 is SGHNT and CDR2 is YENEEA. The CDR3 spans 18 residues. This CDR3 reads CASSLDRKGAGGANVLTF. The CDR3 region has the DNA TGTGCCAGCAGCTTAGATCGGAAGGGGGCAGGTGGGGCCAACGTCCTGACTTTC.

The chain couples TRBV7-9 to TRBJ1-4; the D gene is possibly TRBD1 (5 bases). The germline gives CDR1 SEHNR, CDR2 FQNEAQ (reference sequence). The CDR3 contains 15 residues. Trimming stripped 7 bases from V and 0 bases from J, with 12 bases between. The CDR3 region has the DNA TGTGCCAGCACCGGGGGAACAGCAACTAATGAAAAACTGTTTTTT. Translating it yields CASTGGTATNEKLFF.

The gene calls are TRBV27 and TRBJ2-1, with 7 nucleotides matching TRBD1. Germline CDR1 is MNHEY and CDR2 is SMNVEV (reference sequence). The ends lost 6 bases at V and 5 bases at J; junction bases unmatched: 16. The CDR3 totals 17 residues. Here the CDR3 DNA reads TGTGCCAGCAGCCTGGGACAGTCCGTTCGCCCAAACAATGAGCAGTTCTTC. Protein: CASSLGQSVRPNNEQFF.

The V and J genes are TRBV9 and TRBJ2-3; D might be TRBD2 (6 bases). Trimming stripped 7 bases from V and 2 bases from J, with 8 bases between. The germline V gene has CDR1 SGDLS and CDR2 YYNGEE. The CDR3 loop spans 12 amino acids. In DNA form, the CDR3 reads TGTGCCAGCGGGAGGATCACAGATACGCAGTATTTT. This sequence encodes CASGRITDTQYF.

The chain uses TRBV9 and TRBJ2-1, with D perhaps TRBD2 (6 bases). The CDR3 totals 15 residues. The V end was cut by 0 bases, the J end by 1 base, with 8 bases between. The germline V gene encodes CDR1 SGDLS and CDR2 YYNGEE. Written as DNA, the CDR3 is TGTGCCAGCAGCGTAGACGGGAGATCCTACAATGAGCAGTTCTTC. Its protein product is CASSVDGRSYNEQFF.